Listed below are T cell receptor beta chains from one sample, sequenced in a study of cytomegalovirus exposure and HLA in healthy donors. This table comes from immunoSEQ multiplex PCR, and its TCRdb copy is limited to in-frame clones, with some not included. This table has 180,000 or so clones, 9.5% appearing once. The sequenced material came from PBMCs. These receptors all stem from a woman aged 25 to 39 in good health and CMV-seropositive. CDR3s include the opening cysteine and the closing phenylalanine or tryptophan. D genes are given only for firm matches. The size entry is marked missing in some rows and otherwise reads once, few, many or a size class.

abundance	len	j_gene	d_gene	v_gene	CDR3aa	CDR3nt
few	13	TRBJ2-3	.	TRBV9	CASSGGLADTQYF	TGTGCCAGCTCTGGAGGGCTAGCGGATACGCAGTATTTT
many	14	TRBJ2-2	.	TRBV30	CAWKRGQHTGELFF	TGTGCCTGGAAAAGGGGTCAGCACACCGGGGAGCTGTTTTTT
few	16	TRBJ2-3	TRBD2	TRBV5-1	CASSLQAGGGTDTQYF	TGCGCCAGCAGCCTCCAAGCGGGAGGCGGCACAGATACGCAGTATTTT
.	15	TRBJ2-1	TRBD1	TRBV6-5	CASSKVGTGLNEQFF	TGTGCCAGCAGTAAGGTGGGGACAGGCCTCAATGAGCAGTTCTTC
few	13	TRBJ2-1	TRBD2	TRBV19	CASSRTSRDEQFF	TGTGCCAGTAGTAGGACTAGTCGTGATGAGCAGTTCTTC
few	15	TRBJ1-5	.	TRBV7-2	CASSLGRGFDQPQHF	TGTGCCAGCAGCTTAGGACGGGGATTCGATCAGCCCCAGCATTTT
few	13	TRBJ2-3	.	TRBV29-1	CSVASASTDTQYF	TGCAGCGTTGCTAGCGCAAGCACAGATACGCAGTATTTT
.	17	TRBJ1-6	TRBD1	TRBV4-1	CASSQDRGQGGDSPLHF	TGCGCCAGCAGCCAAGACCGAGGACAGGGGGGCGATTCACCCCTCCACTTT
few	12	TRBJ2-1	.	TRBV28	CASSLEPNEQFF	TGTGCCAGCAGTTTGGAGCCCAATGAGCAGTTCTTC
few	16	TRBJ1-1	.	TRBV18	CASSPTVRGLNTEAFF	TGTGCCAGCTCACCAACAGTTCGAGGGTTGAACACTGAAGCTTTCTTT
few	17	TRBJ2-3	TRBD2	TRBV5-6	CASSLFTSGAFTDTQYF	TGTGCCAGCAGCCTTTTCACTAGCGGGGCTTTCACAGATACGCAGTATTTT
.	11	TRBJ2-6	.	TRBV5-6	CASSSRNVLTF	TGTGCCAGCAGCTCCCGCAACGTCCTGACTTTC